This T cell receptor (beta chain) was sequenced during a study of cytotoxic CD8 clonotypes in ibrutinib-treated CLL. Only one count was recorded for this clone. The trim removed 4 bases at V and 4 bases at J, leaving 4 bases unmatched. Germline V gene sequence: CDR1 SGHRS, CDR2 YFSETQ. This CDR3 contains 13 residues. Depth targeted 1 in 200,000 to 1 in 1 million T cells, averaging roughly 9.7x coverage per clonotype. The table came from immunoSEQ multiplex PCR; TCRdb's copy has only in-frame clones and leaves some out. In the table there are roughly 190,000 clones, about 72% of which are singletons. Source: PBMCs, taken after 24 months of ibrutinib treatment. The chain is built from TRBV5-1 and TRBJ2-7; 8 bases line up with TRBD1. The source of this sequence is a human donor with chronic lymphocytic leukemia. As DNA, the CDR3 is TGCGCCAGCAGCCAACGACAGGGGTACGAGCAGTACTTC. Translation: CASSQRQGYEQYF.